Each of the 20 T cell receptor beta chains below was sequenced from the same sample in a study of blood T cell repertoires in COVID-19. Generated by immunoSEQ multiplex PCR, the TCRdb table keeps only in-frame clones and is missing some. The table has 230,000 or so clones, approximately 79% seen once. The sequencing input was peripheral blood. Receptors originate from a human donor in a cohort sampled during active COVID-19.

The rearrangement uses TRBV30 and TRBJ1-3; D call uncertain. V dropped 4 bases and J dropped 4 bases, with 11 bases sitting between them. The CDR3 consists of 13 residues. Germline V lookup: CDR1 GTSNPN, CDR2 SVGIG (reference sequence). The CDR3 coding sequence is TGTGCCTGGACTAATGGGCTAGGAAACACCATATATTTT. Translation: CAWTNGLGNTIYF.

The V gene is TRBV30, the J gene TRBJ2-3, with 7 bases matching TRBD2. J lost 4 bases, V lost 3 bases, and 7 bases had no gene match. Germline V gene sequence: CDR1 GTSNPN, CDR2 SVGIG (reference sequence). The CDR3 covers 14 residues. DNA for the CDR3: TGTGCCTGGAGGAGCGGGACCAAACCAGATACGCAGTATTTT. As protein: CAWRSGTKPDTQYF.

The chain joins TRBV30 to TRBJ1-2; D call uncertain. This CDR3 has 14 amino acids. Deletions cut 0 bases from V and 4 bases from J, with 12 bases between. Germline V CDR1 and CDR2: GTSNPN, SVGIG (reference sequence). The CDR3 sequence: CAWSVMEGIYGYTF. The CDR3 bases are TGTGCCTGGAGTGTAATGGAGGGTATCTATGGCTACACCTTC.

The chain has TRBV7-9 and TRBJ1-5, with D possibly being TRBD1 (5 bases). Deletions cut 5 bases from V and 4 bases from J, with 12 bases between. The CDR3 totals 14 residues. Germline-derived CDR1 and CDR2 are SEHNR and FQNEAQ (reference sequence). CDR3 in amino acids: CASSAQGLNQPQHF. The CDR3 region has the DNA TGTGCCAGCAGCGCCCAGGGATTGAATCAGCCCCAGCATTTT.

The V and J genes are TRBV11-2 and TRBJ2-7; the D is unclear. Germline V gene sequence: CDR1 SGHAT, CDR2 FQNNGV. V was trimmed by 1 base and J by 1 base, leaving 11 bases between them. This CDR3 is 15 amino acids long. CDR3 sequence: CASSLGHNPSYEQYF. The CDR3 nucleotides are TGTGCCAGCAGCTTAGGACACAACCCATCCTACGAGCAGTACTTC.

The chain recombines TRBV9 with TRBJ2-7; the D gene is possibly TRBD2 (5 bases). Trimming pared 0 bases from V and 4 bases from J, leaving 14 bases between. The germline V gene encodes CDR1 SGDLS and CDR2 YYNGEE. This CDR3 has 15 amino acids. The CDR3 coding sequence is TGTGCCAGCAGCGTAGGAGAGCGGAGAGGGTACGAGCAGTACTTC. Its protein is CASSVGERRGYEQYF.

The J gene is TRBJ1-1, the V gene TRBV7-4; the match to TRBD1 covers 7 bases. V lost 7 bases to trimming and J lost 4 bases; unmatched junction nucleotides: 12. This CDR3 has 15 amino acids. Per germline, CDR1 SGHVT and CDR2 SQSDAQ. The CDR3 sequence: CASIRRDREITEAFF. CDR3 in DNA: TGTGCCAGCATCCGCAGGGACAGAGAGATCACTGAAGCTTTCTTT.

Here the CDR3 reads CASSQAGELPYEQYF. DNA for the CDR3: TGCGCCAGCAGCCAAGCTGGAGAACTTCCCTACGAGCAGTACTTC. The gene calls are TRBV4-3 and TRBJ2-7; D ambiguous. This CDR3 comprises 15 residues. Between the trimmed V and J ends, which lost 1 base and 2 bases, there was a span of 12 bases. CDR1 is LGHNA, CDR2 YSLEER, per germline.

The rearrangement links TRBV6-4 to TRBJ1-3; tentatively, D is TRBD1 (5 bases). The CDR3 extends over 13 amino acids. Germline loops: CDR1 MRHNA, CDR2 SNTAGT. Deletions cut 4 bases from V and 2 bases from J, with 6 bases between. CDR3 DNA: TGTGCCAGCAGTGCAGGGCCTGGAAACACCATATATTTT. Translation gives CASSAGPGNTIYF.

The chain couples TRBV25-1 to TRBJ1-1; perhaps TRBD1 as D (6 bases). This CDR3 region has 13 residues. From germline, CDR1 is MGHDK and CDR2 SYGVNS. Trimming shortened V by 7 bases and J by 5 bases, and 14 bases separated the two germline ends. In DNA, the CDR3 is TGTGCCAGCAACTCACAGGGCCGGACTGAAGCTTTCTTT. Protein: CASNSQGRTEAFF.

V usage is TRBV27 and J usage is TRBJ2-1; D might be TRBD2 (6 bases). In germline, CDR1 is MNHEY, CDR2 SMNVEV (reference sequence). Deletions cut 7 bases from V and 4 bases from J, with 8 bases between. This CDR3 region has 12 residues. The CDR3 DNA reads TGTGCCAGCACGGGGGAGTACAATGAGCAGTTCTTC. This sequence encodes CASTGEYNEQFF.

This chain connects TRBV27 to TRBJ2-3; a weak D match, TRBD2 (5 bases). The germline gives CDR1 MNHEY, CDR2 SMNVEV (reference sequence). This CDR3 region has 14 residues. Trimming took 5 bases from V and 0 from J, leaving 9 bases between them. In nucleotides, the CDR3 is TGTGCCAGCAGTGGGAGATCTAGCACAGATACGCAGTATTTT. Encoded protein: CASSGRSSTDTQYF.

The chain joins TRBV19 to TRBJ2-1; D remains unclear. V was shortened by 8 bases and J by 7 bases, with 9 bases between the two germline ends. CDR1 and CDR2 from the germline V gene are LNHDA and SQIVND (reference sequence). There are 11 residues in the CDR3. This CDR3 is CASRVVNEQFF. The CDR3 region has the DNA TGTGCCAGTCGGGTGGTGAATGAGCAGTTCTTC.

This clone was detected only once. The V gene is TRBV6-5, the J gene TRBJ2-7; tentative D call: TRBD1 (5 bases). Between the trimmed V and J ends, which lost 0 bases and 3 bases, there was a span of 12 bases. The CDR3 totals 15 residues. Per the germline V gene, CDR1 is MNHEY and CDR2 is SVGAGI. The CDR3 DNA is TGTGCCAGCAGTTACTCGGGTGGGGCCGGCTACGAGCAGTACTTC. Its protein product is CASSYSGGAGYEQYF.

The chain carries TRBV28 and TRBJ2-7; 7 bases fit TRBD1. V was clipped by 7 bases and J by 5 bases; unmatched bases: 8. This CDR3 contains 13 residues. Germline CDR1 and CDR2: MDHEN and SYDVKM. The CDR3: CASNTHRGDEQYF. In DNA, the CDR3 is TGTGCCAGCAATACTCACAGGGGAGACGAGCAGTACTTC.

The chain couples TRBV5-6 to TRBJ2-1, with 10 nucleotides matching TRBD2. CDR3 length: 15 residues. Trimming at V came to 1 base and at J to 6 bases, leaving 4 bases not matched to a gene. CDR1 and CDR2 from the germline V gene are SGHDT and YYEEEE. The CDR3 here is CASSLLAGVGNEQFF. The CDR3 nucleotides are TGTGCCAGCAGCTTGCTAGCGGGAGTTGGCAATGAGCAGTTCTTC.

The chain recombines TRBV28 with TRBJ2-7; 7 bases align to TRBD1. The V segment lost 8 bases and the J segment 0 bases; nucleotides outside the gene matches: 10. Germline V CDR1 and CDR2: MDHEN, SYDVKM. CDR3 size: 15 residues. The chain's CDR3 is CASSKYRGTSYEQYF. The CDR3, as DNA: TGTGCCAGCTCAAAATACAGGGGTACCTCCTACGAGCAGTACTTC.

The chain carries TRBV27 and TRBJ2-7, with D possibly TRBD1 on 5 matching bases. This CDR3 is 14 amino acids long. The germline V gene has CDR1 MNHEY and CDR2 SMNVEV (reference sequence). V was shortened by 7 bases and J by 7 bases, with 20 bases between the two germline ends. Here the CDR3 reads CASKKGPHSGEQYF. In DNA, the CDR3 is TGTGCCAGCAAAAAGGGGCCCCATTCAGGAGAGCAGTACTTC.

The gene calls are TRBV7-3 and TRBJ2-1; 10 positions agree with TRBD2. CDR1 is SGHTA and CDR2 is FQGTGA in the germline V gene. The CDR3 loop spans 16 amino acids. V lost 2 bases to trimming and J lost 7 bases; unmatched junction nucleotides: 8. The CDR3 is CASSLRTSGKGNEQFF. DNA for the CDR3: TGTGCCAGCAGCTTACGAACTAGCGGGAAGGGTAATGAGCAGTTCTTC.

V usage is TRBV19 and J usage is TRBJ2-7, with D perhaps matching TRBD2 (5 bases). The CDR3 is 12 residues long. CDR1 is LNHDA and CDR2 is SQIVND in the germline V gene (reference sequence). The V and J ends lost 8 bases and 0 bases respectively, with 8 bases between them. CDR3 sequence (DNA): TGTGCCAGTGCGGACTTCTCCTACGAGCAGTACTTC. It is translated as CASADFSYEQYF.